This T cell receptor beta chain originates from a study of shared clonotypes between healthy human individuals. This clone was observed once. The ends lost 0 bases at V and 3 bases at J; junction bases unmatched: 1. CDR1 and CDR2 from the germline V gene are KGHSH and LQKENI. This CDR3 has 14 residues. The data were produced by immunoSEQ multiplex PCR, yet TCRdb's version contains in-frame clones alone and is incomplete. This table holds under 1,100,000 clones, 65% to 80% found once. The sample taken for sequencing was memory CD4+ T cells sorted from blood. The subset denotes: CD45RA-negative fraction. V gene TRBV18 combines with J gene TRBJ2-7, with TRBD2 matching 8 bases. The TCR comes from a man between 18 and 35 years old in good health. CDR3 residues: CASSPPGGGYEQYF. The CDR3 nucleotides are TGTGCCAGCTCACCACCCGGGGGGGGCTACGAGCAGTACTTC.